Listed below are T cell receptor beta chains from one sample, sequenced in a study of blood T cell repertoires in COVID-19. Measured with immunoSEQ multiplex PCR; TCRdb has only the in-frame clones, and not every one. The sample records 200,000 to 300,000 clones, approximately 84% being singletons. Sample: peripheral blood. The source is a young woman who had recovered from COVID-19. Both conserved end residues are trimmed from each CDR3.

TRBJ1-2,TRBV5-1,ASKGEDGYT
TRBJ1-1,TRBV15,ATSRDIGGGLTEAF
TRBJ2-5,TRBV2,ASSEASNDRVWETQY
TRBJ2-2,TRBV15,ATSRDWSGGRTGELF
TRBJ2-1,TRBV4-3,ASSQGSLADPYNEQF
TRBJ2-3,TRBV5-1,ASNSGGSDTQY
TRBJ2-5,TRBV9,ASSPPGTATGETQY
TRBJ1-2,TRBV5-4,ASSLGDREHGYT
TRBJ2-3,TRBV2,ASSEYGGVTDTQY
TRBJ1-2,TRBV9,ASSVVGQGNGYT
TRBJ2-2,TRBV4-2,ASSQDSGGATGELF
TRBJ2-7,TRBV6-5,AIPQGIEQY
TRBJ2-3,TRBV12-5,ASGLAPRGLDTQY
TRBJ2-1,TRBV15,ATSRDLLPNNEQF
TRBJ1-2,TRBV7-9,ASSARDRGYGYT
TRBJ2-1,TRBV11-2,ASSSGTGFYNEQF
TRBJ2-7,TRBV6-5,ASSRRGLLYEQY
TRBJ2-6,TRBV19,ASSITGSGANVLT
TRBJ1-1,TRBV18,ASSPPVRDRVRSEAF
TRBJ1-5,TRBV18,ASSLQGSQPQH
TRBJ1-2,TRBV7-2,ASSLAFGRGLGGYGYT
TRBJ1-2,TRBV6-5,ASSYTQDYGYT
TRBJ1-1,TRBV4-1,ASSHTGTYTEAF
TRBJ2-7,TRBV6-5,ASSMDRVSYEQY
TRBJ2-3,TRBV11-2,ASSLAGGTDTQY
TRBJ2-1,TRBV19,ASSISFLAGADEQF
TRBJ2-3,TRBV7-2,ASSLGTGRGTDTQY
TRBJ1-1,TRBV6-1,ASSFRTGNTEAF
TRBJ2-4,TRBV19,ASSTQRHLAKNIQY
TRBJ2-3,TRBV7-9,ASSLLTVLD
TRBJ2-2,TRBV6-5,ASNQEHALGELF
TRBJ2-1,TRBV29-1,SVGGTGSEQF
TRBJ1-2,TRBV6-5,ASRPTGGGYGYT
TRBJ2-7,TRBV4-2,ASSQAAQSYEQY
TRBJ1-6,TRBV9,ASSTLGTGSSPLH
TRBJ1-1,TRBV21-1,ASSKMSREQGTLLNTEAF
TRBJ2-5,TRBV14,ASSHRRVYQETQY
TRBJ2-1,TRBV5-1,ASSLAPGQAKGEQF
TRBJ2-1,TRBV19,ASSMVGSNGNEQF
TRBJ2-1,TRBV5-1,ASSSDSRYNEQF
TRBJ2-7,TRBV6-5,ASTSGLAEAYEQY
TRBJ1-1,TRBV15,ATSREGGDEAF
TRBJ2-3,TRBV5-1,ASSRTGGASTDTQY
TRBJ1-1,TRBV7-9,ASSLQGSGTEAF
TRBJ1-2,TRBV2,ASSEALNHGYT
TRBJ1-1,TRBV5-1,ASSLDGGSNGAF
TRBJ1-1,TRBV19,ASKERPGTGVNTEAF
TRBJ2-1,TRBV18,ASSPGTSGGLSYNEQF
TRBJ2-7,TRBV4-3,ASSQDPSGAPYEQY
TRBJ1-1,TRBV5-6,ASSFRQLNTEAF
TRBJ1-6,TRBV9,ASSDRQINSPLH
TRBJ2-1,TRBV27,ASSSRRGLSSYNEQF
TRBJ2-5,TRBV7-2,ASSLRRGVQY